The 32 T cell receptor beta chains in this list originate from one sample, sequenced in a study of shared clonotypes between healthy human individuals. The method was immunoSEQ multiplex PCR; TCRdb's version includes in-frame clones alone and lacks a portion of them. Of roughly 2.5 million clones listed, approximately 90% are singletons. The sequenced sample was naive CD4+ T cells sorted from blood. Subset denoted: CD45RA+ positively selected. The receptors come from a man between 18 and 35 years old in good health.

V is TRBV14 and J is TRBJ2-1; 9 nucleotides align to TRBD2. Germline CDR1 is SGHDN and CDR2 is FVKESK. V gave up 1 base and J gave up 7 bases; unmatched junction bases: 11. The CDR3 is 17 residues long. In DNA form, the CDR3 reads TGTGCCAGCAGCCAAGCGTTTTTAGCGGGGGCGGGGAATGAGCAGTTCTTC. Translating gives CASSQAFLAGAGNEQFF.

The chain is built from TRBV6-6 and TRBJ2-1; TRBD2 aligns across 11 bases. Germline V lookup: CDR1 MNHNY, CDR2 SVGAGI (reference sequence). This CDR3 has 15 amino acids. The J segment lost 7 bases and the V segment lost 6 bases, leaving 8 bases of the junction unmatched. The CDR3 DNA follows: TGTGCCAGCAGCAATAGCGGGAGGGCCTCGAATGAGCAGTTCTTC. This encodes CASSNSGRASNEQFF.

The chain is built from TRBV7-8 and TRBJ2-3; D possibly corresponds to TRBD2 (6 bases). In germline, CDR1 is SGHVS, CDR2 FQNEAQ. The ends were cut back, 8 bases at V and 1 base at J, with 16 bases in the middle. The CDR3 length is 15 residues. CDR3 in DNA: TGTGCCAGCGGACTAACCGGGACCGGCACAGATACGCAGTATTTT. Amino acids: CASGLTGTGTDTQYF. Full variable domain (outside the CDR3, taken from reference TRBV7-8 and TRBJ2-3): GAGVSQSPRYKVAKRGQDVALRCDPISGHVSLFWYQQALGQGPEFLTYFQNEAQLDKSGLPSDRFFAERPEGSVSTLKIQRTQQEDSAVYLCASGLTGTGTDTQYFGPGTRLTVL.

The chain recombines TRBV5-4 with TRBJ1-1; D unclear. Germline V gives CDR1 SGHNT, CDR2 YYREEE (reference sequence). Trimming pared 2 bases from V and 0 bases from J, leaving 8 bases between. This CDR3 region has 14 residues. CDR3 sequence (DNA): TGTGCCAGCAGCTTCGGGATATTGAACACTGAAGCTTTCTTT. This translates into CASSFGILNTEAFF.

V usage is TRBV6-6 and J usage is TRBJ2-7; D is possibly TRBD1 (6 bases). The CDR3 spans 14 residues. The germline V gene has CDR1 MNHNY and CDR2 SVGAGI (reference sequence). With 8 bases removed from V and 0 bases from J, the gap between germline ends came to 14 bases. The CDR3: CASVAGAYSYEQYF. In DNA form, the CDR3 reads TGTGCCAGCGTCGCAGGGGCATACTCCTACGAGCAGTACTTC.

V is TRBV10-2 and J is TRBJ2-7, with D uncertain. Germline assignment: CDR1 WSHSY and CDR2 SAAADI. The CDR3 loop spans 14 amino acids. Trimming removed 8 bases at V and 0 bases at J, with 14 bases between. The CDR3 sequence is CASFSFGDSYEQYF. Here the CDR3 DNA reads TGCGCCAGCTTTTCATTCGGAGACTCCTACGAGCAGTACTTC.

V gene TRBV5-1 combines with J gene TRBJ1-2, with a tentative D call TRBD1 (5 bases). Germline CDR1 and CDR2: SGHRS and YFSETQ. Between the trimmed V and J ends, which lost 3 bases and 2 bases, there was a span of 11 bases. The CDR3 loop spans 14 amino acids. CDR3 sequence (DNA): TGCGCCAGCAGCTATGGGACGGCAAACTATGGCTACACCTTC. It codes for CASSYGTANYGYTF. The full variable domain, in which reference TRBV5-1 and TRBJ1-2 provide the parts outside the CDR3, is KAGVTQTPRYLIKTRGQQVTLSCSPISGHRSVSWYQQTPGQGLQFLFEYFSETQRNKGNFPGRFSGRQFSNSRSEMNVSTLELGDSALYLCASSYGTANYGYTFGSGTRLTVV.

As concerns this clone: Other nucleotide sequences from this sample produce the same CDR3. The CDR3 coding sequence is TGCGCCAGCAGCCCCCCGACAGCCTCCTACGAGCAGTACTTC. Translated: CASSPPTASYEQYF. J is TRBJ2-7 and V is TRBV5-1, with D maybe TRBD1 (5 bases). The germline V gene encodes CDR1 SGHRS and CDR2 YFSETQ. Trimming took off 4 bases at V and 0 bases at J, with 11 bases between the two ends. This CDR3 is 14 amino acids long.

The gene calls are TRBV18 and TRBJ2-1; D is ambiguous. The CDR3 length is 15 residues. Germline V gene lookup returns CDR1 KGHSH and CDR2 LQKENI. Between the trimmed V and J ends, which lost 3 bases and 4 bases, there was a span of 13 bases. The CDR3 here is CASSPVSGQYNEQFF. The CDR3 nucleotides are TGTGCCAGCTCACCCGTTTCGGGTCAATACAATGAGCAGTTCTTC.

The chain links TRBV27 to TRBJ1-2; D is unresolved. CDR3 length: 15 residues. V dropped 5 bases and J dropped 1 base, with 14 bases sitting between them. Germline values: CDR1 MNHEY, CDR2 SMNVEV (reference sequence). DNA of the CDR3: TGTGCCAGCAGTCCGAACCCTGCCATTAACTATGGCTACACCTTC. Its translation: CASSPNPAINYGYTF.

The V gene is TRBV5-4, the J gene TRBJ2-5; tentatively, D is TRBD1 (5 bases). There are 15 residues in the CDR3. The V and J ends lost 4 bases and 5 bases respectively, with 18 bases between them. From germline, CDR1 is SGHNT and CDR2 YYREEE (reference sequence). The CDR3 DNA is TGTGCCAGCAGCCCTCCCTGGGGCGGAAGGGAGACCCAGTACTTC. As protein: CASSPPWGGRETQYF.

Concerning this clone itself: Distinct nucleotide sequences in the sample also encode this CDR3. The chain is built from TRBV29-1 and TRBJ1-2; D not certain. CDR1 and CDR2 from the germline V gene are SQVTM and ANQGSEA. This CDR3 is built from 12 residues. Deletions cut 4 bases from V and 2 bases from J, with 8 bases between. CDR3 coding DNA: TGCAGCGTTGTTACTGAGAACTATGGCTACACCTTC. Amino acids: CSVVTENYGYTF. Full variable domain (missing parts from reference TRBV29-1 and TRBJ1-2): SAVISQKPSRDICQRGTSLTIQCQVDSQVTMMFWYRQQPGQSLTLIATANQGSEATYESGFVIDKFPISRPNLTFSTLTVSNMSPEDSSIYLCSVVTENYGYTFGSGTRLTVV.

This clone was counted a few times. Other DNA variants within this sample encode the same CDR3. The chain links TRBV18 to TRBJ1-1; D remains ambiguous. In germline, CDR1 is KGHSH, CDR2 LQKENI. Trimming shortened V by 0 bases and J by 0 bases, and 5 bases separated the two germline ends. This CDR3 is 14 amino acids long. The CDR3 reads CASSPPSMNTEAFF. CDR3 nucleotides: TGTGCCAGCTCACCACCTTCTATGAACACTGAAGCTTTCTTT.

The chain joins TRBV18 to TRBJ2-2; D remains ambiguous. The CDR3 covers 15 residues. Trimming pared 1 base from V and 4 bases from J, leaving 10 bases between. Per germline, CDR1 KGHSH and CDR2 LQKENI. The CDR3 here is CASSPRTPGTGELFF. CDR3 sequence (DNA): TGTGCCAGCTCACCACGGACCCCGGGCACCGGGGAGCTGTTTTTT.

V and J are TRBV6-1 and TRBJ2-7; D gene ambiguous. The CDR3 covers 15 residues. Per germline, CDR1 MNHNS and CDR2 SASEGT. V lost 7 bases and J lost 9, with 25 bases in between. The CDR3 protein is CASNSNGQPLRGQYF. The CDR3 region has the DNA TGTGCCAGCAACTCAAACGGGCAGCCGCTACGTGGGCAGTACTTC.

This rearrangement joins TRBV11-2 to TRBJ2-3; 7 bases agree with TRBD1. V shed 2 bases, J shed 0 bases, and the junction held 2 bases outside the gene matches. The CDR3 runs 15 residues. Germline V gene lookup returns CDR1 SGHAT and CDR2 FQNNGV. The CDR3 sequence is CASSLRGQSTDTQYF. CDR3 bases: TGTGCCAGCAGCTTAAGGGGACAGAGCACAGATACGCAGTATTTT.

This clone came up once. The chain joins TRBV18 to TRBJ2-7; 11 nucleotides line up with TRBD1. From germline, CDR1 is KGHSH and CDR2 LQKENI. CDR3 length: 16 residues. V gave up 3 bases and J gave up 2 bases; unmatched junction bases: 6. The CDR3 region is CASSPQAGQGAYEQYF. Written as DNA, the CDR3 is TGTGCCAGCTCACCGCAGGCGGGACAGGGGGCCTACGAGCAGTACTTC.

V is TRBV19 and J is TRBJ1-2; D is possibly TRBD1 (6 bases). With 3 bases removed from V and 5 bases from J, the gap between germline ends came to 19 bases. CDR1 LNHDA and CDR2 SQIVND come from the germline V gene (reference sequence). CDR3 length: 16 residues. Here the CDR3 reads CASSIEGGLLAYGYTF. Here the CDR3 DNA reads TGTGCCAGTAGTATCGAGGGGGGACTGCTGGCATATGGCTACACCTTC.

V and J are TRBV2 and TRBJ2-7; TRBD1 agrees at 8 bases. V shed 11 bases, J shed 1 base, and the junction held 10 bases outside the gene matches. CDR1 is SNHLY and CDR2 is FYNNEI in the germline V gene. This CDR3 comprises 14 residues. The CDR3 nucleotides read TGTGCCGGCTCCCGAGGACAGGGATCCTACGAGCAGTACTTC. This codes for CAGSRGQGSYEQYF.

A single count supports this clone. This sample also contains other DNA sequences that code for the same CDR3. V gene TRBV7-3 combines with J gene TRBJ1-6; D may be TRBD1 (6 bases). The CDR3 loop spans 16 amino acids. Trimming shortened V by 0 bases and J by 2 bases, and 8 bases separated the two germline ends. CDR1 and CDR2 (germline): SGHTA, FQGTGA. The CDR3 region has the DNA TGTGCCAGCAGCTTAACAGGGGGAACCTATAATTCACCCCTCCACTTT. Protein: CASSLTGGTYNSPLHF.

The V call is TRBV6-5, the J call TRBJ2-7; 7 bases are a match to TRBD2. Per the germline V gene, CDR1 is MNHEY and CDR2 is SVGAGI. The CDR3 is 14 amino acids. The V gene end was trimmed by 1 base and the J gene end by 5 bases; junction bases not matched to a gene: 5. CDR3: CASSYLRESDEQYF. CDR3 nucleotides: TGTGCCAGCAGTTACTTGCGGGAGTCGGACGAGCAGTACTTC.

The V call is TRBV5-8, the J call TRBJ2-5; D ambiguous. There are 15 residues in the CDR3. V was pared by 2 bases and J by 2 bases, with 13 bases between. CDR1 is SGHTS, CDR2 YDEGEE, per germline. CDR3 sequence: CASSFRRVDQETQYF. CDR3 nucleotides: TGTGCCAGCAGCTTTCGGAGAGTAGATCAAGAGACCCAGTACTTC.

DNA of the CDR3: TGTGCCAGCAGCCATCCGGGGGGCTATGGCTACACCTTC. This encodes CASSHPGGYGYTF. This sequence joins TRBV7-9 and TRBJ1-2; D perhaps matches TRBD1 (5 bases). V shed 5 bases and J shed 4 bases, with 11 bases lying between them. The CDR3 consists of 13 residues. Germline-derived CDR1 and CDR2 are SEHNR and FQNEAQ (reference sequence).

This chain joins TRBV6-5 and TRBJ2-5, with a possible D match to TRBD2 (6 bases). Germline CDR1 reads MNHEY; CDR2 reads SVGAGI. CDR3 length equals 14 residues. Trimming removed 6 bases from V and 1 base from J, with 12 bases in between. This chain's CDR3 is CASRRGTFQETQYF. CDR3 nucleotide sequence: TGTGCCAGCAGACGGGGGACCTTCCAAGAGACCCAGTACTTC.

The chain employs TRBV28 and TRBJ1-3; 7 nucleotides align to TRBD1. The V gene end was trimmed by 1 base and the J gene end by 0 bases; junction bases not matched to a gene: 3. This CDR3 has 16 residues. From germline, CDR1 is MDHEN and CDR2 SYDVKM. CDR3 sequence: CASSLSGTASGNTIYF. CDR3 bases: TGTGCCAGCAGTTTATCCGGGACAGCCTCTGGAAACACCATATATTTT.

This rearrangement joins TRBV5-1 to TRBJ1-2, with 8 bases identical to TRBD1. The CDR3 is 14 residues long. The trim removed 0 bases at V and 7 bases at J, leaving 5 bases unmatched. CDR1 is SGHRS and CDR2 is YFSETQ in the germline V gene. Written as DNA, the CDR3 is TGCGCCAGCAGCTTGGGACAGGGGACGGGTGGCTACACCTTC. Its translation is CASSLGQGTGGYTF.

This chain uses TRBV5-1 with TRBJ1-1; no clear D gene. The germline gives CDR1 SGHRS, CDR2 YFSETQ. CDR3 length: 14 residues. V was cut by 0 bases and J by 0 bases, with 6 bases left in between. CDR3 region: CASSLEWLNTEAFF. The CDR3 region has the DNA TGCGCCAGCAGCTTGGAGTGGCTGAACACTGAAGCTTTCTTT.

This chain connects TRBV19 to TRBJ2-7; D possibly corresponds to TRBD1 (5 bases). The CDR3 has 14 residues. In germline, CDR1 is LNHDA, CDR2 SQIVND (reference sequence). Trimming pared 3 bases from V and 2 bases from J, leaving 11 bases between. The CDR3 sequence is CASSIDWGPYEQYF. The CDR3 DNA is TGTGCCAGTAGTATCGACTGGGGCCCCTACGAGCAGTACTTC.

The chain combines TRBV6-1 with TRBJ1-1; TRBD1 matches at 8 bases. The CDR3 is made up of 15 amino acids. Germline V gene lookup returns CDR1 MNHNS and CDR2 SASEGT. V trimming: 4 bases; J trimming: 1 base; junction bases outside the gene matches: 5. Here the CDR3 reads CASSAQGAGNTEAFF. CDR3 nucleotides: TGTGCCAGCAGTGCTCAGGGGGCCGGGAACACTGAAGCTTTCTTT.

For this clone: Other DNA variants within this sample encode the same CDR3. This rearrangement joins TRBV30 to TRBJ1-1; D remains ambiguous. The V gene lost 0 bases and the J gene lost 1 base, with 6 bases spanning the gap. The length of the CDR3 is 13 residues. Looked up from germline, CDR1 is GTSNPN and CDR2 is SVGIG (reference sequence). In nucleotides, the CDR3 is TGTGCCTGGAGTGTAGGGAGGAACACTGAAGCTTTCTTT. The encoded protein is CAWSVGRNTEAFF.

This chain connects TRBV5-1 to TRBJ1-1; D is possibly TRBD1 (6 bases). The V end was cut by 2 bases, the J end by 0 bases, with 14 bases between. CDR3 size: 16 residues. Germline values: CDR1 SGHRS, CDR2 YFSETQ. The CDR3 region has the DNA TGCGCCAGCAGCTTACAGGGCGGGATCCTGAACACTGAAGCTTTCTTT. Its protein is CASSLQGGILNTEAFF.

The chain is built from TRBV19 and TRBJ1-6, with TRBD1 matching 8 bases. CDR3 size: 17 residues. CDR1 LNHDA and CDR2 SQIVND come from the germline V gene (reference sequence). Germline trimming cut 6 bases from V and 6 bases from J; bases unmatched to any gene: 13. In DNA form, the CDR3 reads TGTGCCAGTAGATTATCCGGGACAGGAGGCTTTAATTCACCCCTCCACTTT. Protein: CASRLSGTGGFNSPLHF.